The 30 T cell receptor beta chains presented below share a single source sample, sequenced in a study of long-term antiretroviral therapy in people with HIV. They ran version v3.0 of the immunoSEQ assay at survey level. The repertoire was sequenced with immunoSEQ multiplex PCR; TCRdb's copy has only in-frame clones and lacks some. The profile shows 25,000 to 35,000 clones, 82% of them singletons. The sample consisted of unsorted PBMCs, taken 2.9 years after starting antiretroviral therapy. The receptors stem from a man aged 50 or older with HIV.

The count of this clone is one. This CDR3 is also generated by other DNA sequences in the sample. The chain links TRBV4-3 to TRBJ2-6; the D is unclear. Deletions cut 0 bases from V and 0 bases from J, with 9 bases between. Germline CDR1 is LGHNA and CDR2 is YSLEER. This CDR3 has 17 residues. The CDR3: CASSQDLVSSGANVLTF. Written as DNA, the CDR3 is TGCGCCAGCAGCCAAGATTTGGTCAGCTCTGGGGCCAACGTCCTGACTTTC.

This clone has more than one count but fewer than ten. The chain combines TRBV11-1 with TRBJ1-6, with a tentative D call TRBD1 (5 bases). The germline V and J ends were trimmed by 2 bases and 8 bases, with 16 bases remaining between them. Germline V gene sequence: CDR1 SGHAT, CDR2 FQDESV (reference sequence). The CDR3 is 16 residues long. Here the CDR3 reads CASSLMVGQGDSPLHF. For the CDR3, the DNA is TGTGCCAGCAGCTTAATGGTTGGGCAGGGAGATTCACCCCTCCACTTT.

This chain uses TRBV7-6 with TRBJ1-4; 10 nucleotides match TRBD1. Per the germline V gene, CDR1 is SGHVS and CDR2 is FNYEAQ. The V and J ends lost 2 bases and 6 bases, in that order; junction bases with no gene match: 9. The CDR3 loop spans 17 amino acids. CDR3 sequence reads: CASSLSGPGTGDEKLFF. CDR3 coding DNA: TGTGCCAGCAGCTTATCAGGCCCCGGGACAGGGGATGAAAAACTGTTTTTT. Filled out from reference TRBV7-6 and TRBJ1-4, the complete variable domain reads GAGVSQSPRYKVTKRGQDVALRCDPISGHVSLYWYRQALGQGPEFLTYFNYEAQQDKSGLPNDRFSAERPEGSISTLTIQRTEQRDSAMYRCASSLSGPGTGDEKLFFGSGTQLSVL.

This clone was detected once. Germline is not matched at one junction end, which may reflect a read error. V is TRBV6-1 and J is TRBJ2-7, with D uncertain. Germline CDR1 MNHNS, CDR2 SASEGT. The CDR3 is made up of 12 amino acids. CDR3 sequence reads: CASSGLSYEQYF. Written as DNA, the CDR3 is TGTGCCAGTAGTGGGCTCTCCTACGAGCAGTACTTC.

The gene calls are TRBV6-5 and TRBJ2-2; 10 bases line up with TRBD2. The V and J ends lost 7 bases and 5 bases, in that order; junction bases with no gene match: 4. This CDR3 contains 14 residues. From germline, CDR1 is MNHEY and CDR2 SVGAGI. The CDR3 sequence: CASTSGGGTGELFF. In DNA, the CDR3 is TGTGCCAGCACTAGCGGGGGCGGGACCGGGGAGCTGTTTTTT.

V and J are TRBV5-1 and TRBJ1-1, with 8 nucleotides matching TRBD1. The CDR3 length is 15 residues. The germline V gene has CDR1 SGHRS and CDR2 YFSETQ. V gave up 0 bases and J gave up 5 bases; unmatched junction bases: 6. CDR3 nucleotides: TGCGCCAGCAGCTTGGGTCAGGGGGCAAGGACTGAAGCTTTCTTT. Its translation is CASSLGQGARTEAFF.

This chain joins TRBV28 and TRBJ1-5; no clear D. Trimming took 5 bases from V and 0 from J, leaving 8 bases between them. The CDR3 is made up of 14 amino acids. Germline V lookup: CDR1 MDHEN, CDR2 SYDVKM. The CDR3 nucleotides are TGTGCCAGCAGTACCACATATAGCAATCAGCCCCAGCATTTT. This gives the protein CASSTTYSNQPQHF.

This clone was picked up a small number of times. This sample also contains other DNA sequences that code for the same CDR3. The J gene is TRBJ1-1, the V gene TRBV7-9; D unclear. V was shortened by 6 bases and J by 1 base, with 9 bases between the two germline ends. This CDR3 is built from 13 residues. The germline gives CDR1 SEHNR, CDR2 FQNEAQ (reference sequence). CDR3 sequence reads: CASSPWRNTEAFF. The DNA of the CDR3 is TGTGCCAGCAGTCCTTGGCGGAACACTGAAGCTTTCTTT. Full variable domain (remainder filled in from reference TRBV7-9 and TRBJ1-1): DTGVSQNPRHKITKRGQNVTFRCDPISEHNRLYWYRQTLGQGPEFLTYFQNEAQLEKSRLLSDRFSAERPKGSFSTLEIQRTEQGDSAMYLCASSPWRNTEAFFGQGTRLTVV.

This chain joins TRBV18 and TRBJ1-4; a weak D match, TRBD1 (5 bases). The germline V gene has CDR1 KGHSH and CDR2 LQKENI. The V and J ends lost 3 bases and 0 bases respectively, with 11 bases between them. The CDR3 extends over 16 amino acids. CDR3: CASSPQGLSTNEKLFF. CDR3 sequence (DNA): TGTGCCAGCTCACCTCAGGGACTCTCAACTAATGAAAAACTGTTTTTT.

The rearrangement uses TRBV9 and TRBJ1-3; D uncertain. V was clipped by 0 bases and J by 0 bases, with 10 bases between them. Germline assignment: CDR1 SGDLS and CDR2 YYNGEE. The CDR3 consists of 16 residues. CDR3 loop: CASSVDPGPSGNTIYF. For the CDR3, the DNA is TGTGCCAGCAGCGTAGACCCCGGGCCCTCTGGAAACACCATATATTTT.

The chain uses TRBV30 and TRBJ1-1; D is unclear. The CDR3 spans 12 residues. Germline V gene sequence: CDR1 GTSNPN, CDR2 SVGIG (reference sequence). CDR3 amino acids: CVVQVTNTEAFF. The CDR3 bases are TGTGTCGTCCAGGTGACAAACACTGAAGCTTTCTTT.

This chain links TRBV9 with TRBJ2-1; TRBD2 is a possible D gene (5 bases). V shed 3 bases and J shed 4 bases, with 14 bases lying between them. In germline, CDR1 is SGDLS, CDR2 YYNGEE. The CDR3 runs 15 residues. In DNA, the CDR3 is TGTGCCAGCAGCGATTCTAAACGGGGTTACAATGAGCAGTTCTTC. Residues: CASSDSKRGYNEQFF.

This chain connects TRBV28 to TRBJ2-3, with 7 bases aligning to TRBD1. The trim removed 1 base at V and 10 bases at J, leaving 5 bases unmatched. In germline, CDR1 is MDHEN, CDR2 SYDVKM. This CDR3 has 13 amino acids. The CDR3 region is CASSLSGQASQYF. CDR3 DNA: TGTGCCAGCAGTTTATCCGGACAGGCGTCGCAGTATTTT. Full variable domain (missing parts from reference TRBV28 and TRBJ2-3): DVKVTQSSRYLVKRTGEKVFLECVQDMDHENMFWYRQDPGLGLRLIYFSYDVKMKEKGDIPEGYSVSREKKERFSLILESASTNQTSMYLCASSLSGQASQYFGPGTRLTVL.

J is TRBJ2-3 and V is TRBV7-9, with 9 bases that match TRBD1. The junction had 6 bases not matched to a gene; V was cut back by 5 bases and J by 3 bases. This CDR3 has 15 amino acids. Germline CDR1 and CDR2: SEHNR and FQNEAQ (reference sequence). This chain's CDR3 is CASSPGTGTTDTQYF. CDR3 DNA: TGTGCCAGCAGCCCCGGGACAGGGACAACAGATACGCAGTATTTT. The variable domain in full, completed from reference TRBV7-9 and TRBJ2-3, reads DTGVSQNPRHKITKRGQNVTFRCDPISEHNRLYWYRQTLGQGPEFLTYFQNEAQLEKSRLLSDRFSAERPKGSFSTLEIQRTEQGDSAMYLCASSPGTGTTDTQYFGPGTRLTVL.

V gene TRBV2 combines with J gene TRBJ1-1; D gene uncertain. This CDR3 is built from 15 residues. Germline V gene lookup returns CDR1 SNHLY and CDR2 FYNNEI. The ends were cut back, 3 bases at V and 1 base at J, with 12 bases in the middle. The CDR3 sequence: CASSDWRATNTEAFF. The CDR3 DNA sequence: TGTGCCAGCAGTGATTGGCGGGCCACGAACACTGAAGCTTTCTTT.

In DNA, the CDR3 is TGTGCCAGCAGCTTAGCCCGGGGGGTTTACAATGAGCAGTTCTTC. It yields the protein CASSLARGVYNEQFF. This chain links TRBV7-3 with TRBJ2-1; 7 bases fit TRBD2. V dropped 2 bases and J dropped 4; count of bases not matched to a gene: 5. CDR1 and CDR2 (germline): SGHTA, FQGTGA. The CDR3 has 15 amino acids.

As DNA, the CDR3 is TGTGCCAGCAGCTACGGGGGCGCGGGGAACACTGAAGCTTTCTTT. Protein product: CASSYGGAGNTEAFF. The genes are TRBV7-3 and TRBJ1-1; maybe TRBD1 (6 bases). V lost 4 bases to trimming and J lost 1 base, with 13 bases between them. This CDR3 is 15 amino acids long. Germline CDR1 reads SGHTA; CDR2 reads FQGTGA. Full variable domain (remainder filled in from reference TRBV7-3 and TRBJ1-1): GAGVSQTPSNKVTEKGKYVELRCDPISGHTALYWYRQSLGQGPEFLIYFQGTGAADDSGLPNDRFFAVRPEGSVSTLKIQRTERGDSAVYLCASSYGGAGNTEAFFGQGTRLTVV.

The rearrangement links TRBV19 to TRBJ1-1, with 10 bases identical to TRBD1. The V segment lost 5 bases and the J segment 10 bases; nucleotides outside the gene matches: 7. Germline CDR1 LNHDA, CDR2 SQIVND (reference sequence). The CDR3 is 13 amino acids. CDR3 nucleotide sequence: TGTGCCAGTAGTCCGCGACAGGGGGCGGGAGCTTTCTTT. This gives the protein CASSPRQGAGAFF.

This chain links TRBV7-2 with TRBJ1-6; TRBD1 matches at 11 bases. This CDR3 comprises 14 residues. V was clipped by 9 bases and J by 10 bases; unmatched bases: 8. The germline CDR1 and CDR2 sequences are SGHTA and FQGNSA. The CDR3 loop is CASKGTGGRSPLHF. In nucleotides, the CDR3 is TGTGCCAGTAAAGGGACAGGGGGGAGATCACCCCTCCACTTT.

The J gene is TRBJ1-6, the V gene TRBV7-8, with D tentatively TRBD1 (5 bases). Looked up from germline, CDR1 is SGHVS and CDR2 is FQNEAQ. Trimming stripped 3 bases from V and 4 bases from J, with 10 bases between. CDR3 size: 15 residues. The CDR3 region has the DNA TGTGCCAGCAGCTTTAATCAGGGATATAATTCACCCCTCCACTTT. Encoded protein: CASSFNQGYNSPLHF.

The chain is built from TRBV28 and TRBJ2-7; 7 nucleotides agree with TRBD2. The CDR3 is 13 residues long. The germline gives CDR1 MDHEN, CDR2 SYDVKM. The junction had 3 bases not matched to a gene; V was cut back by 7 bases and J by 0 bases. The DNA for the CDR3 is TGTGCCAGCACAGGGACTAACTCCTACGAGCAGTACTTC. It encodes CASTGTNSYEQYF.

The chain uses TRBV28 and TRBJ1-1; 10 bases line up with TRBD1. The CDR3 runs to 15 residues. Germline values: CDR1 MDHEN, CDR2 SYDVKM. V lost 6 bases to trimming and J lost 1 base; unmatched junction nucleotides: 5. CDR3 coding DNA: TGTGCCAGCAGCTTGACAGGGGGCACGAACACTGAAGCTTTCTTT. Translating gives CASSLTGGTNTEAFF.

The chain combines TRBV7-9 with TRBJ1-1; D call uncertain. Germline V gene sequence: CDR1 SEHNR, CDR2 FQNEAQ (reference sequence). The CDR3 runs 14 residues. V was pared by 0 bases and J by 5 bases, with 10 bases between. This CDR3 reads CASSLAVLDTEAFF. In DNA, the CDR3 is TGTGCCAGCAGCTTAGCGGTTTTAGATACTGAAGCTTTCTTT. Drawing the rest from reference TRBV7-9 and TRBJ1-1, the complete variable domain is DTGVSQNPRHKITKRGQNVTFRCDPISEHNRLYWYRQTLGQGPEFLTYFQNEAQLEKSRLLSDRFSAERPKGSFSTLEIQRTEQGDSAMYLCASSLAVLDTEAFFGQGTRLTVV.

The chain carries TRBV5-1 and TRBJ1-1, with D perhaps matching TRBD1 (6 bases). Per the germline V gene, CDR1 is SGHRS and CDR2 is YFSETQ. The CDR3 has 16 amino acids. V was clipped by 1 base and J by 5 bases, with 18 bases between them. In DNA, the CDR3 is TGCGCCAGCAGCTTGAGTCCAAACAGGGCGGGAACTGAAGCTTTCTTT. Its protein product is CASSLSPNRAGTEAFF.

This chain uses TRBV5-4 with TRBJ1-2, with TRBD1 matching 8 bases. Germline V lookup: CDR1 SGHNT, CDR2 YYREEE (reference sequence). The CDR3 totals 15 residues. V lost 4 bases, J lost 2 bases, and 7 bases stayed unmatched. For the CDR3, the DNA is TGTGCCAGCAGCCGCTTGAGGGACAGGAACTATGGCTACACCTTC. It translates to CASSRLRDRNYGYTF.

This clone was seen once. The gene calls are TRBV5-6 and TRBJ1-3, with D possibly being TRBD1 (6 bases). CDR3 length equals 16 residues. The ends were cut back, 1 base at V and 0 bases at J, with 11 bases in the middle. In germline, CDR1 is SGHDT, CDR2 YYEEEE. In nucleotides, the CDR3 is TGTGCCAGCAGCTTGAACGGACAGCGCTCTGGAAACACCATATATTTT. Encoded protein: CASSLNGQRSGNTIYF.

Comments on this clone: Germline is not matched at one junction end, which may reflect a read error. The chain is built from TRBV5-1 and TRBJ2-1; 8 bases line up with TRBD2. This CDR3 spans 15 amino acids. Germline V gene lookup returns CDR1 SGHRS and CDR2 YFSETQ. This chain's CDR3 is CACRIQRGPYNEQFF. CDR3 nucleotides: TGCGCCTGCAGAATCCAGCGGGGGCCGTACAATGAGCAGTTCTTC.

This clone was recorded a few times. The chain uses TRBV29-1 and TRBJ2-7; perhaps TRBD1 as D (6 bases). This CDR3 is 12 amino acids long. CDR1 SQVTM and CDR2 ANQGSEA come from the germline V gene. The V end lost 6 bases, the J end lost 2 bases, and 11 bases lay between the germline ends. CDR3 in amino acids: CSVPQGPYEQYF. The DNA of the CDR3 is TGCAGCGTCCCACAGGGTCCCTACGAGCAGTACTTC.

The chain employs TRBV30 and TRBJ2-6; perhaps TRBD1 as D (6 bases). Germline assignment: CDR1 GTSNPN and CDR2 SVGIG (reference sequence). The CDR3 consists of 18 residues. Trimming left V 6 bases short and J 0 bases short, with 21 bases between. The DNA for the CDR3 is TGTGCCTGTAAAACCAGGGGTGCCCTCGTCTCTGGGGCCAACGTCCTGACTTTC. Translated: CACKTRGALVSGANVLTF. Full variable domain (outside the CDR3, taken from reference TRBV30 and TRBJ2-6): SQTIHQWPATLVQPVGSPLSLECTVEGTSNPNLYWYRQAAGRGLQLLFYSVGIGQISSEVPQNLSASRPQDRQFILSSKKLLLSDSGFYLCACKTRGALVSGANVLTFGAGSRLTVL.

The V gene is TRBV2, the J gene TRBJ2-7; 8 nucleotides align to TRBD1. In germline, CDR1 is SNHLY, CDR2 FYNNEI. Trimming cost V 10 bases and J 7 bases; bases outside gene matches: 9. This CDR3 spans 12 amino acids. CDR3 DNA: TGTGCCATCGGCAGGGGGCGCAGGGAGCAGTACTTC. It is translated as CAIGRGRREQYF. Filled out from reference TRBV2 and TRBJ2-7, the complete variable domain reads EPEVTQTPSHQVTQMGQEVILRCVPISNHLYFYWYRQILGQKVEFLVSFYNNEISEKSEIFDDQFSVERPDGSNFTLKIRSTKLEDSAMYFCAIGRGRREQYFGPGTRLTVT.